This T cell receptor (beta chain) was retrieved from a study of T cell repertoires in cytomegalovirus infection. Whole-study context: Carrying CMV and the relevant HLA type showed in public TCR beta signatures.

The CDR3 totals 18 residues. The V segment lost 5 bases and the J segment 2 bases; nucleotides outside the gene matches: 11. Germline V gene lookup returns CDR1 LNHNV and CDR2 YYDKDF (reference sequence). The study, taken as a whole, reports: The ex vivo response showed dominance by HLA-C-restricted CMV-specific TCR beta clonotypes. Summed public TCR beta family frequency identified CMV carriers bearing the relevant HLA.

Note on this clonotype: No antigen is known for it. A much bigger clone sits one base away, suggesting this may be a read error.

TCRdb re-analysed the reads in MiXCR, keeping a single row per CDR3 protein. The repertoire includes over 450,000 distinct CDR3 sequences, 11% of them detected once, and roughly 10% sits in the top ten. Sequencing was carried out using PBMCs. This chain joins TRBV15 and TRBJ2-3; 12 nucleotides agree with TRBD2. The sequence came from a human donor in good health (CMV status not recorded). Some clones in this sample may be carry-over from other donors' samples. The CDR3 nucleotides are TGTGCCACCAGCGGCCGACTAGCGGGAGCCTTTTTCACAGATACGCAGTATTTT. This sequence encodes CATSGRLAGAFFTDTQYF.